This T cell receptor (beta chain) was documented in a study of long-term antiretroviral therapy in people with HIV. Study-wide background: Specimens dating back about a decade before the 2015 immediate-ART recommendation are the oldest included. The study's findings and limits: Within the repertoire, clones expanded before ART were dominant at all time points.

The CDR3 extends over 12 amino acids. CDR1 SNHLY and CDR2 FYNNEI come from the germline V gene. J lost 2 bases, V lost 10 bases, and 5 bases had no gene match. A remark on this clone: Its antigen is currently unknown.

Donors each had at least one pre-ART PBMC sample and at least two post-ART ones. Among participants with HIV, every one received treatment in the United States. Samples were assayed with immunoSEQ v3.0 at survey level. Sequencing was performed with immunoSEQ multiplex PCR; in TCRdb, only in-frame clones are kept and a portion is missing. The repertoire consists of approximately 15,000 clones, with roughly nine tenths occurring once and the leading ten covering more than 7%. This sequence joins TRBV2 and TRBJ2-7; 7 nucleotides match TRBD1. The sequences come from unsorted PBMCs, collected 0.3 years after starting antiretroviral therapy. This sequence was found in a man in his sixties with HIV. CDR3 nucleotides: TGTGCCACCGAGGGGGCAACCTACGAGCAGTACTTC. This codes for CATEGATYEQYF.